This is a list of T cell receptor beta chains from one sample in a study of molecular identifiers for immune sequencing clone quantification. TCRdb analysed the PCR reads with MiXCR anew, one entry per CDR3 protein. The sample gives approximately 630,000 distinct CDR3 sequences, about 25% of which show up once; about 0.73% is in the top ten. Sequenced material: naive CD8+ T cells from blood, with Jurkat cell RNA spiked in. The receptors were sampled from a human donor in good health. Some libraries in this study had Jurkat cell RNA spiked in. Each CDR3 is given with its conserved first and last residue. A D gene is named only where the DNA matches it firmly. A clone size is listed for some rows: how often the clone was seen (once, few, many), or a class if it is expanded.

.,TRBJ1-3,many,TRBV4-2,CASSQDGGFGNTIYF,TGTGCCAGCAGCCAAGATGGGGGTTTTGGAAACACCATATATTTT
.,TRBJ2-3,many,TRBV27,CASSRIEGGEDTQYF,TGTGCCAGCAGTCGAATCGAGGGAGGCGAAGATACGCAGTATTTT
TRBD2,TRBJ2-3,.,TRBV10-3,CAVSGASGNTDTQYF,TGTGCCGTCAGTGGCGCTAGCGGAAACACAGATACGCAGTATTTT
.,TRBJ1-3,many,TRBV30,CAWSTPGQVYF,TGTGCCTGGAGTACACCGGGACAAGTATATTTT
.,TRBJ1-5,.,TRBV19,CASSRQVPGNQPQHF,TGTGCCAGTAGTCGACAGGTACCAGGCAATCAGCCCCAGCATTTT
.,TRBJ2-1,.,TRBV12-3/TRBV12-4,CASSLRGAPYSEQFF,TGTGCCAGCAGTTTAAGGGGGGCCCCCTACAGTGAGCAGTTCTTC
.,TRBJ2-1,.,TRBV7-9,CASSLEAARFF,TGTGCCAGCAGCTTAGAAGCGGCGCGGTTCTTC
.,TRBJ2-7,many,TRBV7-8,CASSPRTSQSEQYF,TGTGCCAGCAGCCCAAGGACCTCGCAGAGCGAGCAGTACTTC
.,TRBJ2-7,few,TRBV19,CASSIGTFTYEQYF,TGTGCCAGTAGTATAGGGACATTCACCTACGAGCAGTACTTC
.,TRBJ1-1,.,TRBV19,CATLTANTEAFF,TGTGCCACCCTAACAGCGAACACTGAAGCTTTCTTT
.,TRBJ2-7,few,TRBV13,CASNPFGRVNEQYF,TGTGCCAGCAACCCTTTTGGTAGGGTTAACGAGCAGTACTTC
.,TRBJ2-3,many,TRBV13,CASSLSLGSGGTDTQYF,TGTGCCAGCAGCTTATCCCTTGGGAGCGGAGGCACAGATACGCAGTATTTT
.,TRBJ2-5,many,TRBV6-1,CASSHTDRSSETQYF,TGTGCCAGCAGTCACACAGACAGGTCCTCGGAGACCCAGTACTTC
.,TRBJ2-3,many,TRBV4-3,CASSQDLVRASRDTQYF,TGCGCCAGCAGCCAAGATCTGGTCAGGGCCTCCAGGGATACGCAGTATTTT
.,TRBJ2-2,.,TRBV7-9,CASSPPVLLGELFF,TGTGCCAGCAGCCCTCCAGTCCTCCTCGGGGAGCTGTTTTTT
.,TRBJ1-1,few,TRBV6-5,CASSSLRRNTEAFF,TGTGCCAGCAGTTCCCTCCGGAGGAACACTGAAGCTTTCTTT
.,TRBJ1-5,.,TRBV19,CASSIDWVEGGSSNQPQHF,TGTGCCAGTAGTATAGACTGGGTGGAGGGGGGTAGTAGCAATCAGCCCCAGCATTTT
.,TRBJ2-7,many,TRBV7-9,CAISGASYEQYF,TGTGCCATCTCCGGGGCCTCCTACGAGCAGTACTTC
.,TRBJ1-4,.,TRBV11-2,CASSPDGPNEKLFF,TGTGCCAGCAGCCCGGACGGACCTAATGAAAAACTGTTTTTT
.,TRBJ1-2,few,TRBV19,CASSISAGPNYGYTF,TGTGCCAGTAGTATATCCGCGGGACCAAACTATGGCTACACCTTC
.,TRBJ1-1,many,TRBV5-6,CASSGKRGGAEAFF,TGTGCCAGCAGCGGTAAACGCGGGGGTGCTGAAGCTTTCTTT
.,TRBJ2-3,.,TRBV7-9,CASSLLGGITDTQYF,TGTGCCAGCAGCTTATTAGGGGGGATCACAGATACGCAGTATTTT
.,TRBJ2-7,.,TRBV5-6,CASSLEGPADSYEQYF,TGTGCCAGCAGCTTGGAAGGACCAGCGGATTCCTACGAGCAGTACTTC
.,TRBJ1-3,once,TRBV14,CASSQGLGSPGFGNTIYF,TGTGCCAGCAGCCAAGGTTTAGGGTCACCTGGATTTGGAAACACCATATATTTT